What follows are 5 T cell receptor beta chains derived from one specimen sequenced in a study of T cells in Graves' hyperthyroidism and ophthalmopathy. RNA transcripts served as the template for amplifying TCR beta CDR3 regions. The HTBI primer set drove a first-round RT-PCR of the TCR CDR3. One entry per CDR3 protein, called by TCRdb with MiXCR from the multiplex PCR reads. The sample records fewer than 450,000 distinct CDR3 sequences, about 18% being singletons. Material for sequencing was blood. These receptors all stem from a young woman with Graves' hyperthyroidism that later progressed to Graves' ophthalmopathy.

This clonotype was seen repeatedly, ten times or more. The chain combines TRBV25-1 with TRBJ1-6; no definite D call. CDR1 and CDR2 (germline): MGHDK, SYGVNS. This CDR3 has 13 amino acids. Trimming pared 5 bases from V and 10 bases from J, leaving 12 bases between. For the CDR3, the DNA is TGTGCCAGCAGTCTTGAAAAAGGCTCACCCCTCCACTTT. It translates to CASSLEKGSPLHF.

This clonotype was picked up many times. The chain couples TRBV29-1 to TRBJ1-1, with 8 bases identical to TRBD1. With 6 bases clipped from V and 4 bases from J, the junction kept 13 bases outside the gene matches. Germline loops: CDR1 SQVTM, CDR2 ANQGSEA. The CDR3 runs 15 residues. CDR3 protein: CSVRLPTGGSTEAFF. Written as DNA, the CDR3 is TGCAGCGTCCGTTTGCCAACAGGGGGAAGCACTGAAGCTTTCTTT.

This chain links TRBV5-1 with TRBJ2-5, with D perhaps given as TRBD1 or TRBD2 (7 bases each). CDR1 is SGHRS and CDR2 is YFSETQ in the germline V gene. This CDR3 has 14 residues. Trimming took off 6 bases at V and 1 base at J, with 13 bases between the two ends. In DNA, the CDR3 is TGCGCCAGCAATTCAGGGGGGGTCCAAGAGACCCAGTACTTC. Its protein product is CASNSGGVQETQYF.

This clonotype was counted a few times. A read error may explain this, as a much larger clone is one base away. The chain links TRBV27 to TRBJ1-2, with D possibly TRBD1 on 5 matching bases. The CDR3 covers 16 residues. Germline CDR1 reads MNHEY; CDR2 reads SMNVEV (reference sequence). Trimming cost V 6 bases and J 4 bases, with 21 bases left between them. CDR3 loop: CASSRDVDEVGYGYTF. In DNA, the CDR3 is TGTGCCAGCAGCCGGGACGTAGACGAGGTGGGCTATGGCTACACCTTC.

The chain recombines TRBV28 with TRBJ1-1, with 7 bases matching TRBD1. The CDR3 is 15 residues long. V lost 7 bases to trimming and J lost 1 base; unmatched junction nucleotides: 9. The germline CDR1 and CDR2 sequences are MDHEN and SYDVKM. The CDR3: CASTTYRGKNTEAFF. For the CDR3, the DNA is TGTGCCAGCACGACTTACAGGGGCAAGAACACTGAAGCTTTCTTT.